This is a list of T cell receptor beta chains from one sample in a study of T-cell memory formation after mild COVID-19. Each CDR3 protein gets one entry after TCRdb re-called the 5' RACE reads with MiXCR. The table shows about 140,000 distinct CDR3 sequences, with roughly 21% occurring only once. Sample: PBMCs or a T cell subset sorted from them (not recorded which). The receptors derive from an adult woman who had mild COVID-19 (a few samples of this study predate the infection). Cell type and time point are not known. The CDR3 runs from the conserved cysteine through the conserved F or W. A D gene is named only where the DNA matches it firmly. Expanded clones are given a class, and other clones once, few, many or no size at all.

clone_size	d_call	v_call	j_call	cdr3_nt	cdr3_aa
.	.	TRBV3-1	TRBJ2-3	TGTGCCAGCAGCCAAAGCGTGGATACGCAGTATTTT	CASSQSVDTQYF
few	TRBD2	TRBV5-5	TRBJ2-2	TGTGCCAGCAGCTTGTTCACTAGCGGGACCCCAGCGGGAGCCGGGGAGCTGTTTTTT	CASSLFTSGTPAGAGELFF
.	TRBD1	TRBV6-5	TRBJ2-1	TGTGCCAGCCGGGACAGGACCGCGGGTGAGCAGTTCTTC	CASRDRTAGEQFF
few	.	TRBV21-1	TRBJ2-7	TGTGCCAGCAGCCCCCATGACATCTACGAGCAGTACTTC	CASSPHDIYEQYF
many	.	TRBV27	TRBJ2-1	TGTGCCAGCAGTTCTTACGGTGACAGGACCTACAATGAGCAGTTCTTC	CASSSYGDRTYNEQFF
.	TRBD2	TRBV3-1	TRBJ2-3	TGTGCCAGCAGCCAAGCCCGGGGACTAGCTGGCACAGATACGCAGTATTTT	CASSQARGLAGTDTQYF
.	.	TRBV12-3/TRBV12-4	TRBJ1-2	TGTGCCAGCAGTCCTCAGGGGCAGAGTCATTATGGCTACACCTTC	CASSPQGQSHYGYTF
.	.	TRBV12-3/TRBV12-4	TRBJ1-1	TGTGCCAGCAGTTCTTATGAAGGGGTAGAGGCTGAAGCTTTCTTT	CASSSYEGVEAEAFF
few	TRBD2	TRBV5-1	TRBJ2-1	TGCGCCAGCAGCCCCCTAGCGGGGGCCCCCAATGAGCAGTTCTTC	CASSPLAGAPNEQFF
.	.	TRBV20-1	TRBJ1-1	TGCAGTGCTAGAGCCCCAGGGAACACTGAAGCTTTCTTT	CSARAPGNTEAFF
.	TRBD2	TRBV9	TRBJ2-2	TGTGCCAGCAGCGTAGCGGTTGTTGGCGGGAGGGGCACCGGGGAGCTGTTTTTT	CASSVAVVGGRGTGELFF
many	.	TRBV3-1	TRBJ2-1	TGTGCCAGCAGCCGTTACAATGAGCAGTTCTTC	CASSRYNEQFF
many	TRBD2	TRBV10-3	TRBJ2-3	TGTGCCATCAGCCCAGGCCTAGCGGGGCGCACAGATACGCAGTATTTT	CAISPGLAGRTDTQYF
few	TRBD2	TRBV9	TRBJ2-1	TGTGCCAGCAGCGTCGGGCTAGCGGGAGTAAATGAGCAGTTCTTC	CASSVGLAGVNEQFF
.	.	TRBV7-8	TRBJ2-5	TGTGCCAGCAGAACCCTAGCGTACCAAGAGACCCAGTACTTC	CASRTLAYQETQYF
.	TRBD1	TRBV3-1	TRBJ1-6	TGTGCCAGCAGCCAAGGAAGGACAGGGGAAGCTTCACCCCTCCACTTT	CASSQGRTGEASPLHF
few	TRBD1	TRBV7-6	TRBJ2-7	TGTGCCAGCAGCCGCATTCCGGGACAGGGGGACTACGAGCAGTACTTC	CASSRIPGQGDYEQYF
.	.	TRBV11-2	TRBJ2-7	TGTGCCAGCAGCTCCCGGAAGTACTTC	CASSSRKYF
few	.	TRBV29-1	TRBJ2-3	TGCAGCGTTGAAGAGGCTAGCTCCCATACGCAGTATTTT	CSVEEASSHTQYF
.	TRBD2	TRBV20-1	TRBJ2-3	TGCAGTGCTAGTAGGGTAGCGGGAGACACAGATACGCAGTATTTT	CSASRVAGDTDTQYF
few	.	TRBV7-2	TRBJ1-3	TGTGCCAGCAGCTTAGCTTTCCGGATTAGCTCTGGAAACACCATATATTTT	CASSLAFRISSGNTIYF
once	.	TRBV5-1	TRBJ1-1	TGCGCCAGCAGCTTGGAGTGGGGTACGGCTTTCTTT	CASSLEWGTAFF
few	.	TRBV7-3	TRBJ2-5	TGTGCCAGCAGCCTAGGGATGAAAGAGACCCAGTACTTC	CASSLGMKETQYF
.	TRBD2	TRBV7-2	TRBJ2-1	TGTGCCAGCAGCCCGACTAGCGGGCGGAAGGGGAATGAGCAGTTCTTC	CASSPTSGRKGNEQFF
.	.	TRBV7-3	TRBJ2-3	TGTGCCAGCAGTGGGCTAGAGTATGATACGCAGTATTTT	CASSGLEYDTQYF
.	.	TRBV20-1	TRBJ1-6	TGCAGTGCCAGACCGGGACGGATTAATTCACCCCTCCACTTT	CSARPGRINSPLHF
few	TRBD1	TRBV24-1	TRBJ1-5	TGTGCCACCAGTGACGTACCGGGACAGGCGTCGGGGGATCAGCCCCAGCATTTT	CATSDVPGQASGDQPQHF
.	.	TRBV5-1	TRBJ1-5	TGCGCCAGCAGCTTGGTGACGGGGAATAGCAATCAGCCCCAGCATTTT	CASSLVTGNSNQPQHF
few	.	TRBV11-2	TRBJ1-6	TGTGCCAGCAGCTTTTCGGGGGGGCAATCACCCCTCCACTTT	CASSFSGGQSPLHF
few	.	TRBV6-1	TRBJ2-1	TGTGCCAGCAGTGAAAAGATTTCGGGGAATGAGCAGTTCTTC	CASSEKISGNEQFF
.	TRBD2	TRBV10-2	TRBJ2-3	TGCGCCAGCAGTGAAGGCGCTAGCGGGGTATCAGATACGCAGTATTTT	CASSEGASGVSDTQYF
few	.	TRBV10-3	TRBJ2-3	TGTGCCATCAGTCTACAAGGGGTCACAGATACGCAGTATTTT	CAISLQGVTDTQYF
few	TRBD1	TRBV4-1	TRBJ2-4	TGCGCCAGCAGCCAACCCCCGGGACAGGGGGTAGCCAAAAACATTCAGTACTTC	CASSQPPGQGVAKNIQYF
few	.	TRBV9	TRBJ1-1	TGTGCCAGCAGCGCCTACCGGGGAGCGAACACTGAAGCTTTCTTT	CASSAYRGANTEAFF
.	TRBD1	TRBV7-2	TRBJ1-1	TGTGCCAGCAGCGAAAGGGACAGGCTGAACACTGAAGCTTTCTTT	CASSERDRLNTEAFF
few	.	TRBV7-2	TRBJ2-5	TGTGCCAGCAGCTTAGGGAGAAAGACCCAGTACTTC	CASSLGRKTQYF
few	TRBD2	TRBV20-1	TRBJ2-1	TGCAGTGCTCGCGCGGGGGGACCGTACAATGAGCAGTTCTTC	CSARAGGPYNEQFF
.	.	TRBV15	TRBJ2-2	TGTGCCACCAGTCTTTTTCAGGGGGAGCTGTTTTTT	CATSLFQGELFF
.	.	TRBV12-3/TRBV12-4	TRBJ1-1	TGTGCCAGCAGCCAAATAAGAGGGACTGAAGCTTTCTTT	CASSQIRGTEAFF
.	.	TRBV9	TRBJ2-3	TGTGCCAGCAGCGGAGGGCCCACAGATACGCAGTATTTT	CASSGGPTDTQYF
.	.	TRBV18	TRBJ2-1	TGTGCCAGCTCACCTGGGAACTCCTACAATGAGCAGTTCTTC	CASSPGNSYNEQFF
few	.	TRBV5-5	TRBJ2-7	TGTGCCAGCAGCGCGTACTCCACCTACGAGCAGTACTTC	CASSAYSTYEQYF
few	TRBD1	TRBV3-1	TRBJ1-1	TGTGCCAGCAGCCGGGTCGGGACAGGGGTCACTGAAGCTTTCTTT	CASSRVGTGVTEAFF
.	.	TRBV7-3	TRBJ2-3	TGTGCCAGCAGCCAGGACCGAAGCACAGATACGCAGTATTTT	CASSQDRSTDTQYF
.	TRBD2	TRBV9	TRBJ2-2	TGTGCCAGCACAGCGGGGGTGAACACCGGGGAGCTGTTTTTT	CASTAGVNTGELFF
.	.	TRBV28	TRBJ2-3	TGTGCCAGCAGTCCGCTCCAGGGCACAGATACGCAGTATTTT	CASSPLQGTDTQYF
.	.	TRBV2	TRBJ2-1	TGTGCCAGCACCCAAGTCCAGTACAATGAGCAGTTCTTC	CASTQVQYNEQFF
.	TRBD2	TRBV20-1	TRBJ2-1	TGCAGTGCTCCACGACTAGCGGGAGCGAGTGAGCAGTTCTTC	CSAPRLAGASEQFF
.	TRBD1	TRBV4-3	TRBJ1-1	TGCGCCAGCAGCCAAGACACAGGGGGCGACTTGAACACTGAAGCTTTCTTT	CASSQDTGGDLNTEAFF
.	.	TRBV2	TRBJ2-3	TGTGCCAGCAGTGAAGAGGGTGATACGCAGTATTTT	CASSEEGDTQYF
.	.	TRBV6-1	TRBJ2-1	TGTGCCAGCAGGCCCGGGACATCCATCAATGAGCAGTTCTTC	CASRPGTSINEQFF
.	.	TRBV12-3/TRBV12-4	TRBJ1-1	TGTGCCAGCAGACAGGTGGTGAACACTGAAGCTTTCTTT	CASRQVVNTEAFF
.	.	TRBV7-3	TRBJ1-1	TGTGCCAGCAGCTTAAGCGTGGGAGGCTCGGGGAGCACTGAAGCTTTCTTT	CASSLSVGGSGSTEAFF
many	TRBD2	TRBV11-2	TRBJ2-1	TGTGCCAGCAGCTTTGGCCTAGCGGGATACAATGAGCAGTTCTTC	CASSFGLAGYNEQFF
.	TRBD1	TRBV29-1	TRBJ2-5	TGCAGCGCTAACAGGGGTCAAGAGACCCAGTACTTC	CSANRGQETQYF
.	.	TRBV18	TRBJ1-6	TGTGCCAGCTCACCAGAGCAGGGGTCGAAATCACCCCTCCACTTT	CASSPEQGSKSPLHF
.	TRBD1	TRBV7-2	TRBJ2-7	TGTGCCAGCAGACCGGGACAGAGCTCCTACGAGCAGTACTTC	CASRPGQSSYEQYF
.	.	TRBV2	TRBJ1-5	TGTGCCAGCAGACAGGACAGCGTTAATAATCAGCCCCAGCATTTT	CASRQDSVNNQPQHF
few	.	TRBV7-6	TRBJ2-1	TGTGCCAGCACCCCAGCGGCAAACAATGAGCAGTTCTTC	CASTPAANNEQFF
.	TRBD1	TRBV4-3	TRBJ2-3	TGCGCCAGCAGCCAGGGCCCCAGGGGGCGGACAGATACGCAGTATTTT	CASSQGPRGRTDTQYF